The rows below give T cell receptor beta chains drawn from one sample of a study of OX40 agonist ivuxolimab in advanced cancers. Some clones are missing from TCRdb's copy, which holds only in-frame ones; the method was immunoSEQ multiplex PCR. The sample lists under 60,000 clones, about nine tenths occurring once. The sample consisted of CD4+ or CD8+ T cells sorted from blood, taken in a trial of the OX40 agonist ivuxolimab. These TCRs come from an adult with an advanced solid tumor such as melanoma, head and neck, liver or kidney cancer. Both conserved end residues are part of each CDR3. D genes are given only for firm matches. Clone size is stated in some rows and not others, as once, few, many or a class when expanded.

v_gene	abundance	len	j_gene	d_gene	CDR3aa	CDR3nt
TRBV6-5	NA	12	TRBJ1-3	NA	CASSSVGNTIYF	TGTGCCAGCAGTTCTGTTGGAAACACCATATATTTT
TRBV7-2	NA	15	TRBJ2-7	NA	CASSLAASVSYEQYF	TGTGCCAGCAGCTTAGCGGCAAGCGTCTCCTACGAGCAGTACTTC
TRBV6-1	NA	15	TRBJ2-2	TRBD2	CASSSPVSGVLELFF	TGTGCCAGCAGCTCCCCGGTCAGCGGGGTATTGGAGCTGTTTTTT
TRBV30	NA	13	TRBJ2-1	TRBD1	CAWSSTGYNEQFF	TGTGCCTGGAGTTCGACAGGGTACAATGAGCAGTTCTTC
TRBV2	few	12	TRBJ1-5	NA	CASSGGNQPQHF	TGTGCCAGCAGTGGGGGTAATCAGCCCCAGCATTTT
TRBV7-2	NA	15	TRBJ1-2	TRBD1	CASSPQPGQAYGYTF	TGTGCCAGCAGCCCTCAGCCGGGACAGGCCTATGGCTACACCTTC
TRBV5-1	NA	15	TRBJ2-4	NA	CASSLGTGAKNIQYF	TGCGCCAGCAGCTTGGGAACAGGGGCCAAAAACATTCAGTACTTC
TRBV5-4	NA	15	TRBJ2-7	TRBD2	CASRDLRTSGSEQYF	TGTGCCAGCAGAGACCTCCGGACTAGCGGGAGCGAGCAGTACTTC
TRBV12-5	NA	16	TRBJ2-7	TRBD1	CASGLVRTGSSYEQYF	TGTGCTAGTGGTTTGGTCAGGACAGGGAGCTCCTACGAGCAGTACTTC
TRBV4-1	few	13	TRBJ2-7	NA	CASSHGVGLEQYF	TGCGCCAGCAGCCACGGAGTGGGACTTGAGCAGTACTTC
TRBV4-3	NA	18	TRBJ2-7	NA	CASSQELDTFLSSYEQYF	TGCGCCAGCAGCCAAGAGCTTGACACCTTTCTAAGCTCCTACGAGCAGTACTTC
TRBV29-1	NA	14	TRBJ2-1	TRBD2	CSTGGGDVSDEQFF	TGCAGCACTGGCGGGGGGGATGTTAGTGATGAGCAGTTCTTC
TRBV5-1	NA	15	TRBJ2-2	NA	CASSFVLGSAGELFF	TGCGCCAGCAGCTTTGTTCTTGGTTCGGCCGGGGAGCTGTTTTTT
TRBV2	NA	16	TRBJ2-7	NA	CASSDPRAARIYEQYF	TGTGCCAGCAGTGATCCTCGGGCCGCCCGAATATACGAGCAGTACTTC
TRBV7-9	NA	16	TRBJ2-3	NA	CASSLSWGSVTDTQYF	TGTGCCAGCAGCTTGAGTTGGGGGTCTGTTACAGATACGCAGTATTTT
TRBV6-1	NA	12	TRBJ2-1	TRBD2	CASSAREGRLFF	TGTGCCAGCAGTGCTCGGGAGGGGCGTCTGTTCTTC
TRBV19	once	12	TRBJ1-1	NA	CASSIDTRGAFF	TGTGCCAGTAGTATAGACACAAGGGGAGCTTTCTTT
TRBV5-1	NA	13	TRBJ1-1	NA	CASSSQMNTEAFF	TGCGCCAGCAGCAGTCAGATGAACACTGAAGCTTTCTTT
TRBV30	NA	15	TRBJ2-3	TRBD2	CAWIESGRGTDTQYF	TGTGCCTGGATAGAGAGCGGGAGGGGCACAGATACGCAGTATTTT
TRBV6-6	NA	14	TRBJ1-2	TRBD1	CASSSWTGERGYTF	TGTGCCAGCAGTTCTTGGACAGGGGAGCGTGGCTACACCTTC
TRBV4-2	NA	15	TRBJ2-5	NA	CASSQESRSVGTQYF	TGTGCCAGCAGCCAAGAGAGCAGGAGTGTAGGGACCCAGTACTTC
TRBV18	NA	18	TRBJ2-2	TRBD2	CASSPRTSGGMSTGELFF	TGTGCCAGCTCCCCCAGGACTAGCGGGGGTATGAGCACCGGGGAGCTGTTTTTT
TRBV10-1	NA	12	TRBJ2-6	NA	CASSPGANVLTF	TGCGCCAGCAGTCCTGGGGCCAACGTCCTGACTTTC
TRBV5-4	NA	14	TRBJ2-7	NA	CASSLDRPPYEQYF	TGTGCCAGCAGCTTGGACCGACCCCCCTACGAGCAGTACTTC
TRBV28	NA	16	TRBJ1-5	NA	CASSRGQIYSNQPQHF	TGTGCCAGCAGTCGCGGACAGATTTATAGCAATCAGCCCCAGCATTTT
TRBV6-6	NA	12	TRBJ1-1	NA	CASSYRVGEAFF	TGTGCCAGCAGTTATCGTGTGGGAGAAGCTTTCTTT
TRBV11-3	NA	14	TRBJ1-1	TRBD1	CASSATGVDTEAFF	TGTGCCAGCAGCGCGACAGGGGTGGACACTGAAGCTTTCTTT
TRBV6-6	once	15	TRBJ1-5	TRBD1	CASSLVYRGHQPQHF	TGTGCCAGCAGTTTGGTGTACAGGGGGCATCAGCCCCAGCATTTT
TRBV7-3	NA	15	TRBJ1-2	TRBD1	CASSYQGQGLYGYTF	TGTGCCAGCAGCTACCAGGGACAGGGCCTCTATGGCTACACCTTC
TRBV7-3	NA	14	TRBJ2-3	NA	CASSLGVSPDTQYF	TGTGCCAGCAGCTTGGGGGTTTCTCCAGATACGCAGTATTTT
TRBV18	NA	13	TRBJ1-1	NA	CASSAQGDTEAFF	TGTGCCAGCTCAGCACAGGGAGACACTGAAGCTTTCTTT
TRBV28	NA	13	TRBJ2-7	NA	CASTQTEPYEQYF	TGTGCCAGCACCCAGACGGAACCCTACGAGCAGTACTTC
TRBV27	NA	15	TRBJ1-1	NA	CASSLRGPWGTEAFF	TGTGCCAGCAGTTTGCGGGGTCCCTGGGGGACTGAAGCTTTCTTT
TRBV5-8	NA	18	TRBJ2-4	TRBD2	CASSTLAGVGLAKNIQYF	TGTGCCAGCAGCACACTAGCGGGAGTAGGACTAGCCAAAAACATTCAGTACTTC
TRBV2	NA	15	TRBJ1-2	TRBD1	CASNQDRGSNYGYTF	TGTGCCAGCAACCAGGACAGGGGCTCTAACTATGGCTACACCTTC
TRBV14	NA	15	TRBJ2-2	NA	CASSQVAGGNGELFF	TGTGCCAGCAGCCAAGTGGCAGGAGGAAACGGGGAGCTGTTTTTT
TRBV5-4	once	15	TRBJ2-3	TRBD1	CASSRKGAGTDTQYF	TGTGCCAGCAGCCGTAAGGGGGCAGGGACAGATACGCAGTATTTT
TRBV11-2	NA	17	TRBJ1-3	NA	CASSLHYSSSSGNTIYF	TGTGCCAGCAGCTTACACTACAGTTCGAGCTCTGGAAACACCATATATTTT